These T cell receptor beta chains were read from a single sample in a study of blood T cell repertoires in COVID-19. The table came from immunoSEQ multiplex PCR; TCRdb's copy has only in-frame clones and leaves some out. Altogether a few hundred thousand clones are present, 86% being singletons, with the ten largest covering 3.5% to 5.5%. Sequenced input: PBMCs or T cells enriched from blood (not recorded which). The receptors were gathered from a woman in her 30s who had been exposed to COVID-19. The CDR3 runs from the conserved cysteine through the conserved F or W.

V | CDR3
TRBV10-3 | CATTVGTDTQYF
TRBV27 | CASSLSSGTGAYEQYF
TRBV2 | CASSQSMGNQPQHF
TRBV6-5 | CASSYSFNSPLHF
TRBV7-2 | CASSPRGGGPQETQYF
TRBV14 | CASSPSIRPGLVAFF
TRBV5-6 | CASSFGQGDQPQHF
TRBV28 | CASSLGGPTEAFF
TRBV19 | CASNPRRDRGPYGYTF
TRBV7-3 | CASSPGGQNTEAFF
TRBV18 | CASSPDRGDQPQHF
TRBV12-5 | CASGLGQTGFVNSPLHF
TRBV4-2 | CASSSVGTINEKLFF
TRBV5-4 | CASSSQQGTPYEQYF
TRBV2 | CASGTGLHEQYF
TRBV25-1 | CASSRTSGTGEFYGYTF
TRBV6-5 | CAIAGSGETQYF
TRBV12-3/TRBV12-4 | CASSSTGGLFF
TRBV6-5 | CASSSRGGDTQYF
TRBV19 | CASSIAGTLGTEAFF
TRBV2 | CASGIAGGRADTQYF
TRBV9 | CASSVSGGAATGELFF
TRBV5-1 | CASSFGGNNYEQYF
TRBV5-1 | CASSHRGEETGELFF
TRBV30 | CAWLAGGHDTGELFF
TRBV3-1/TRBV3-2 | CASSQAGTARKTQYF
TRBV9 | CASSPADLRGIYYGYTF
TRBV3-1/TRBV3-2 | CASSQGQGAYNEQFF
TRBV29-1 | CSVEDQVAGVGYGYTF
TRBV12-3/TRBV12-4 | CASSLQDHTQYF
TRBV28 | CASSLGGTGGIGTEAFF
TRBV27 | CASSFNPRGLGYTF
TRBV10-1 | CASSESGLPGLAGASSYNEQFF
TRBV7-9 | CASSQTGVGQPQHF
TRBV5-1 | CASRDESGTGSGYTF
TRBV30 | CAWKKTGTVREKLFF
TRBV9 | CASSVSDRETEAFF
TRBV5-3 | CARSPGAGQARSYNSPLHF
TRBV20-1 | CSASPFGVAGGAAEQFF
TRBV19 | CASSTTTIISGNTIYF
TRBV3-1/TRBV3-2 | CASSQPGQGAIHGYTF
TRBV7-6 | CASSSSRTASYEQYF
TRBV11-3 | CASSLETGTGNYEQYF
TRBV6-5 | CASSYLPYYQETQYF
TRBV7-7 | CASSHDETSADYEQYF
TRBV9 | CASSPNSDTQYF
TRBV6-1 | CASSEAMERDYNEQFF
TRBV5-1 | CASSLASAGPDGELFF
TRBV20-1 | CSAAGNGYTF
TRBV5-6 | CASSRGQGANQPQHF
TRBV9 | CASSALALTDTQYF
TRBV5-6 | CASSLYWGPNYGYTF
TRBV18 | CASSLEGENTEAFF
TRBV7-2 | CASSPLPDRWLLAKNIQYF
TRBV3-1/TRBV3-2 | CASSQVRNTEAFF
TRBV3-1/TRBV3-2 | CASSLYPSGGGNEQFF
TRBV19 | CASSMESVAFF
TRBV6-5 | CASSSGGEGYEQFF
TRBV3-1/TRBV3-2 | CASSQVAGGRGEQYF
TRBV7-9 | CASSFGLAGGYEQFF